This TCR beta chain was profiled in a study of OX40 agonist ivuxolimab in advanced cancers. Looking at the study overall: Ivuxolimab was an agonistic, fully human IgG2 monoclonal antibody directed against OX40 (CD134), a costimulatory receptor. The purpose of peripheral TCRbeta sequencing was to test whether ivuxolimab changed TCR sequence diversity and led to clonal T-cell expansion. Patients were allowed to have had prior anti-PD-1, anti-PD-L1 or anti-CTLA-4 therapy, and approximately 37% of the dose-escalation patients had been treated with checkpoint inhibitors. Intravenous ivuxolimab was administered to patients every 2 weeks at six dose levels: 0.01, 0.1, 0.3, 1.5, 3 and 10 mg/kg. The dose-escalation cohort was about 87% male with a mean age of approximately 59 years, ranging from roughly 20 to 80. Of the roughly 50 dose-escalation patients, hepatocellular carcinoma was present in 19, melanoma in some 15, renal cell carcinoma in 9 and head and neck cancer in 9. Partial responses occurred in three dose-escalation patients, of whom one had hepatocellular carcinoma and two had cutaneous melanoma. The monotherapy dose-escalation portion (N ≈ 57 patients) of the phase I ivuxolimab trial is reported in the paper.

Study-level results and caveats: In the 0.1-3.0 mg/kg groups, partial responders were among the patients with the lowest normalized peripheral clonal expansion, particularly in CD8+ T cells. Clonal expansion of both CD4+ and CD8+ blood T cells was observed from baseline to week 6 at doses 0.1 to 3.0 mg/kg. The antigen specificity of the clonally expanded peripheral T cells was not determined. Low levels of normalized T-cell clonal expansion were also seen in some patients who did not respond. After ivuxolimab, CD8+ T cells had more expanded clones than CD4+ T cells on average.

The CDR3 contains 16 residues, cysteine and phenylalanine counted. Only the CDR3 part of the read is kept: 48 bases, read in frame from the first base. Trimming removed 4 bases from V and 4 bases from J; the gene matches leave 5 bases unexplained. CDR1 and CDR2, looked up from the germline V gene, are ENHRY and SYGVKD. Patients with autoimmune disease history or receiving systemic immunosuppression were excluded from the trial. Peripheral blood for TCR sequencing was drawn from every dose cohort at baseline, at cycle 4 day 1 and at cycle 7 day 1. The samples were drawn from a first-in-human, open-label, multicenter phase I dose-escalation trial of ivuxolimab. The trial enrolled adults with locally advanced or metastatic head and neck squamous cell, hepatocellular, melanoma or renal cell carcinoma. Before TCR sequencing, CD4+ T cells and CD8+ T cells were sorted from peripheral blood as separate populations.

For sequencing of the TCRbeta CDR3 region, genomic DNA was extracted from the sorted cells. The immunoSEQ Assay was used for sequencing of TCRbeta CDR3 regions. Not all clones reach the TCRdb copy of this immuneACCESS table, which keeps in-frame sequences only. Checked studies attribute under half of the gap to unresolved V genes and leave the rest unexplained. A total of fewer than 75,000 clones appear in this sample, roughly 87% of them only once. The top ten constitute less than 0.8% of the sample. As for this clone: The antigen it binds to is not known. Base qualities are missing; no much larger clone stands one base away.

The sequence is built from TRBV10-3 and TRBJ2-1; 12 middle bases align to TRBD2. Sequenced here: CD4+ or CD8+ T cells sorted from blood, sampled in a trial of the OX40 agonist ivuxolimab. The TCR sequence derives from an adult with an advanced solid tumor such as melanoma, head and neck, liver or kidney cancer. Read as DNA, the sequence is TGTGCCATCAGTGCCGGGACTAGCGGGCTTTACAATGAGCAGTTCTTC. This codes for CAISAGTSGLYNEQFF.